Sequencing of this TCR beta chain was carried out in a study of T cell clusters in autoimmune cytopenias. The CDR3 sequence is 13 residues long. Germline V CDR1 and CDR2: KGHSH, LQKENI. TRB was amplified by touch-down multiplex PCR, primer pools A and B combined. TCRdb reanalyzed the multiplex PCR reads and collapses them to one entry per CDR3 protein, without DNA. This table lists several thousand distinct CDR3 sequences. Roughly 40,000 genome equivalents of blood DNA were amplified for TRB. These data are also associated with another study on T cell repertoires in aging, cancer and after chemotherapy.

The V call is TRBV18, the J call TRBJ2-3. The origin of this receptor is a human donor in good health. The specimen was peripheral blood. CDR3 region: CASSLAGEDTQYF.